This entry lists 23 T cell receptor beta chains sequenced from one sample in a study of T-cell reconstitution after alpha-beta-depleted transplantation in children listed by TCRdb under 2016. Library generation was performed with PCR. Sequencing was carried out with an Illumina HiSeq 2500. To normalize quantification of the TCRbeta repertoire, the TCR libraries were built with molecular barcoding that relied on unique molecular identifiers. In TCRdb, the public reads were trimmed at Q25 with fastp and aligned with MiXCR, with productive beta chains retained. Rows merge per CDR3 protein into single entries with the most common DNA and genes. The sample has about 150,000 distinct CDR3 sequences on record, 11% of them singletons. Clones ranked in the top ten supply around 13% of the sample. The treatment or condition label on this specimen signifies: allogeneic hematopoietic cell transplantation with graft depleted of TCRalphabeta T cells and CD19 B cells.

The sample consisted of PBMCs, taken before TCRalphabeta/CD19-depleted stem cell transplant. The receptors stem from a boy aged 2-15 years with acute myeloid leukemia, due to receive a stem cell transplant.

This clonotype was recorded many times. The V call is TRBV20-1, the J call TRBJ1-1; TRBD1 matches 7 bases. The CDR3 loop spans 13 amino acids. V was pared by 2 bases and J by 4 bases, with 4 bases of the junction left unmatched. Germline CDR1 is DFQATT and CDR2 is SNEGSKA (reference sequence). Here the CDR3 reads CSARSDRATEAFF. The CDR3 DNA follows: TGCAGTGCTAGATCCGACAGGGCCACTGAAGCTTTCTTT.

This clonotype was detected ten times or more. The genes are TRBV7-9 and TRBJ2-3; the match to TRBD2 covers 8 bases. V dropped 1 base and J dropped 10; count of bases not matched to a gene: 10. Germline CDR1 reads SEHNR; CDR2 reads FQNEAQ (reference sequence). The CDR3 has 15 amino acids. The CDR3 protein is CASSLERGSSLSQYF. The DNA of the CDR3 is TGTGCCAGCAGCTTAGAGCGGGGGTCCTCCCTTTCGCAGTATTTT.

This clonotype was seen ten or more times. This chain links TRBV6-1 with TRBJ1-3; tentative D call: TRBD1 (6 bases). V gave up 6 bases and J gave up 2 bases, with 14 bases separating them. Germline CDR1 is MNHNS and CDR2 is SASEGT. The CDR3 length is 15 residues. The CDR3 coding sequence is TGTGCCAGCAGCAACAGGGAGTTGACTGGAAACACCATATATTTT. This codes for CASSNRELTGNTIYF.

This clonotype was found many times. The chain combines TRBV3-1 with TRBJ2-3; D remains unclear. The CDR3 is 16 residues long. Germline CDR1 is LGHDT and CDR2 is YNNKEL (reference sequence). Trimming removed 3 bases from V and 5 bases from J, with 18 bases in between. The CDR3 nucleotides read TGTGCCAGCAGCCATTTGTTTAAAGGGCCAGGAGATACGCAGTATTTT. Translating it yields CASSHLFKGPGDTQYF.

There are many counts of this clonotype. This chain connects TRBV7-3 to TRBJ2-6; the D gene could be TRBD1 or TRBD2 (5 bases each). The V gene's germline CDR1 is SGHTA and CDR2 FQGTGA. Trimming pared 0 bases from V and 0 bases from J, leaving 6 bases between. This CDR3 has 16 residues. The CDR3 DNA sequence: TGTGCCAGCAGCTTAACGGGACCCTCTGGGGCCAACGTCCTGACTTTC. It yields the protein CASSLTGPSGANVLTF.

This clonotype was seen many times. V is TRBV27 and J is TRBJ1-6; a possible D gene is TRBD1 (5 bases). The CDR3 loop spans 15 amino acids. Germline V lookup: CDR1 MNHEY, CDR2 SMNVEV (reference sequence). V was cut by 7 bases and J by 5 bases, with 15 bases left in between. The CDR3 reads CASTQVGGNNSPLHF. The CDR3 coding sequence is TGTGCCAGCACACAAGTCGGGGGGAATAATTCACCCCTCCACTTT.

This clonotype was detected many times. This chain joins TRBV25-1 and TRBJ2-7; D is unresolved. Deletions cut 3 bases from V and 0 bases from J, with 12 bases between. The CDR3 length is 15 residues. Germline V gives CDR1 MGHDK, CDR2 SYGVNS. The CDR3 loop is CASSDDRKSSYEQYF. CDR3 DNA sequence: TGTGCCAGCAGTGACGACCGGAAGAGCTCCTACGAGCAGTACTTC.

This clonotype appeared many times. This chain connects TRBV7-8 to TRBJ2-7; perhaps TRBD2 as D (6 bases). V lost 4 bases, J lost 7 bases, and 14 bases lay in between. The CDR3 contains 13 residues. Germline V gene data show CDR1 as SGHVS and CDR2 as FQNEAQ. CDR3 loop: CASSSRLAVEQYV. In DNA form, the CDR3 reads TGTGCCAGCAGCTCCCGATTAGCGGTAGAGCAGTACGTC.

The rearrangement joins TRBV27 to TRBJ2-1, with 11 bases fitting TRBD2. The CDR3 loop spans 15 amino acids. Looked up from germline, CDR1 is MNHEY and CDR2 is SMNVEV (reference sequence). Unmatched junction bases numbered 6, after V lost 5 bases and J lost 6 bases. The CDR3, as DNA: TGTGCCAGCAGTCCACCGGGACTAGCGGCCAATGAGCAGTTCTTC. This translates into CASSPPGLAANEQFF.

This clonotype has a count of ten or more. The rearrangement joins TRBV20-1 to TRBJ2-5, with 10 bases matching TRBD2. CDR1 is DFQATT, CDR2 SNEGSKA, per germline (reference sequence). J was trimmed by 2 bases and V by 1 base; bases with no gene match: 7. The CDR3 runs 16 residues. This CDR3 is CSARGTSGDLQETQYF. The CDR3 DNA sequence: TGCAGTGCTAGAGGAACTAGCGGGGACCTTCAAGAGACCCAGTACTTC.

This clonotype was counted many times. This chain joins TRBV20-1 and TRBJ2-3; no firm D call. From germline, CDR1 is DFQATT and CDR2 SNEGSKA (reference sequence). This CDR3 spans 11 amino acids. The CDR3 reads CSISSLDTQYF. The CDR3 DNA follows: TGCAGCATCTCGAGTCTAGATACGCAGTATTTT.

This clonotype was recorded at least ten times. The chain joins TRBV6-5 to TRBJ1-1; D gene unclear. Germline V CDR1 and CDR2: MNHEY, SVGAGI. This CDR3 contains 16 residues. V shed 5 bases and J shed 0 bases, with 16 bases lying between them. The chain's CDR3 is CASSPRLGRMNTEAFF. CDR3 DNA sequence: TGTGCCAGCAGTCCGCGCTTAGGCCGCATGAACACTGAAGCTTTCTTT.

The sample holds many counts of this clonotype. This chain links TRBV11-2 with TRBJ1-4; no clear D. CDR3 size: 12 residues. V lost 4 bases and J 7 bases, leaving 7 bases between the germline ends. Germline V gives CDR1 SGHAT, CDR2 FQNNGV. CDR3 sequence: CASSWWGEKLFF. The CDR3 nucleotides read TGTGCCAGCAGCTGGTGGGGTGAAAAACTGTTTTTT.

This clonotype was seen at least ten times. It is likely a read error, because the conserved phenylalanine at the end of the CDR3 is missing. The chain uses TRBV4-1 and TRBJ1-1; possibly TRBD1 for D (5 bases). The germline V and J ends were trimmed by 5 bases and 1 base, with 14 bases remaining between them. Germline V gene sequence: CDR1 MGHRA, CDR2 YSYEKL. This CDR3 is built from 15 residues. The CDR3 protein is CASSTRDSENTEAFL. The CDR3 nucleotides are TGCGCCAGCAGCACGCGGGACTCTGAGAACACTGAAGCTTTCCTT.

This clonotype showed up many times. The V gene is TRBV4-1, the J gene TRBJ2-1; D might be TRBD1 (5 bases). CDR1 and CDR2 (germline): MGHRA, YSYEKL. Trimming removed 0 bases at V and 8 bases at J, with 11 bases between. The CDR3 spans 14 residues. CDR3 coding DNA: TGCGCCAGCAGCCAAGACAGGATGGGGCATGAGCAGTTCTTC. This gives the protein CASSQDRMGHEQFF.

Ten or more counts support this clonotype. The V and J genes are TRBV20-1 and TRBJ1-5; 8 bases fit TRBD1. Trimming removed 2 bases from V and 4 bases from J; junction bases left unmatched: 10. Germline loops: CDR1 DFQATT, CDR2 SNEGSKA (reference sequence). The CDR3 runs to 16 residues. The CDR3, as DNA: TGCAGTGCTAGAAGCCTACAGGGGGAGGGAAATCAGCCCCAGCATTTT. It is translated as CSARSLQGEGNQPQHF.

This clonotype was seen repeatedly, ten times or more. The chain combines TRBV12-3 or TRBV12-4 with TRBJ2-3; TRBD2 is a possible D gene (5 bases). The V and J ends lost 6 bases and 4 bases respectively, with 20 bases between them. This CDR3 spans 16 amino acids. The CDR3 DNA sequence: TGTGCCAGCAGGAATAGCGTCGGGGTCGGCGCAGATACGCAGTATTTT. Translating gives CASRNSVGVGADTQYF.

This clonotype was seen many times. The V call is TRBV5-6, the J call TRBJ2-3; 7 bases agree with TRBD2. The CDR3 loop spans 15 amino acids. V trimming: 1 base; J trimming: 2 bases; junction bases outside the gene matches: 4. Germline loops: CDR1 SGHDT, CDR2 YYEEEE. The CDR3 nucleotides read TGTGCCAGCAGCTTGAGGCGGGGGAACACAGATACGCAGTATTTT. Protein: CASSLRRGNTDTQYF.

This clonotype occurred many times. CDR3 coding DNA: TGTGCCAGCAGCTTAGCCCGAGGTCCGGGCCTTAGCGGGGGCCGTAGAGATACGCAGTATTTT. Translating gives CASSLARGPGLSGGRRDTQYF. This chain uses TRBV7-2 with TRBJ2-3; the match to TRBD2 covers 9 bases. Looked up from germline, CDR1 is SGHTA and CDR2 is FQGNSA. V lost 0 bases and J lost 5; bases outside the gene matches: 21. The CDR3 has 21 amino acids.

This clonotype was counted many times. The chain links TRBV15 to TRBJ2-7; D gene ambiguous. V was shortened by 4 bases and J by 3 bases, with 19 bases between the two germline ends. CDR3 length: 16 residues. The germline gives CDR1 LNHNV, CDR2 YYDKDF (reference sequence). The CDR3 DNA follows: TGTGCCACCAGCACTGGACCGTTACCTCTAGGCTACGAGCAGTACTTC. This codes for CATSTGPLPLGYEQYF. Variable domain in full (rest from reference TRBV15 and TRBJ2-7): DAMVIQNPRYQVTQFGKPVTLSCSQTLNHNVMYWYQQKSSQAPKLLFHYYDKDFNNEADTPDNFQSRRPNTSFCFLDIRSPGLGDTAMYLCATSTGPLPLGYEQYFGPGTRLTVT.

This clonotype has ten or more counts. V usage is TRBV3-1 and J usage is TRBJ2-1, with 7 bases fitting TRBD1. Trimming removed 0 bases from V and 0 bases from J; junction bases left unmatched: 11. Germline CDR1 reads LGHDT; CDR2 reads YNNKEL (reference sequence). The CDR3 runs 19 residues. Here the CDR3 reads CASSQDYGTVSSSYNEQFF. The CDR3, as DNA: TGTGCCAGCAGCCAAGATTACGGGACAGTATCGAGCTCCTACAATGAGCAGTTCTTC.

This clonotype came up many times. The genes are TRBV5-1 and TRBJ1-1; TRBD1 agrees at 7 bases. The CDR3 sequence is 17 residues long. With V trimmed by 3 bases and J by 0 bases, 11 bases remained unmatched. The germline V gene has CDR1 SGHRS and CDR2 YFSETQ. Written as DNA, the CDR3 is TGCGCCAGCAGCTCACCACAGGGGAAGGGGATGAACACTGAAGCTTTCTTT. Translated: CASSSPQGKGMNTEAFF.

This clonotype was seen a few times. The V call is TRBV7-3, the J call TRBJ2-1; D assignment may be TRBD1 or TRBD2 (5 bases each). Germline V gene data show CDR1 as SGHTA and CDR2 as FQGTGA. CDR3 length: 15 amino acids. Trimming shortened V by 4 bases and J by 4 bases, and 14 bases separated the two germline ends. The CDR3 coding sequence is TGTGCCAGCAGCTCAGCCACGGGGCTGTACAATGAGCAGTTCTTC. Its protein product is CASSSATGLYNEQFF.